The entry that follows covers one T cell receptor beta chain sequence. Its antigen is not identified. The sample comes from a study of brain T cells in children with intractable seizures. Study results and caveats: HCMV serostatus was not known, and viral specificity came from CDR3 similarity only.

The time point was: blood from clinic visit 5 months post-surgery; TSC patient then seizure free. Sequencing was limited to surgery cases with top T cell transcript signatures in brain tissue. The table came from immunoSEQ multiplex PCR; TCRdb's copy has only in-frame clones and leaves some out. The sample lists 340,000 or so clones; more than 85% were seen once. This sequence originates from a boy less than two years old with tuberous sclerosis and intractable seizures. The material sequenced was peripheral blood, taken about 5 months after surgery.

The CDR3 sequence is CASRVGIAKNIQYF. The CDR3 DNA is TGTGCCAGCAGAGTTGGAATAGCCAAAAACATTCAGTACTTC. The chain carries TRBV13 and TRBJ2-4; D unclear. Germline V gene lookup returns CDR1 PRHDT and CDR2 FYEKMQ (reference sequence). CDR3 size: 14 residues. V gave up 6 bases and J gave up 0 bases, with 9 bases separating them.